The 11 T cell receptor beta chains presented below share a single source sample, sequenced in a study of T cells in Graves' hyperthyroidism and ophthalmopathy. Amplified TCR beta CDR3 regions came from RNA transcripts. During a first-round RT-PCR of the TCR CDR3, the HTBI primer set was used. TCRdb re-called the multiplex PCR reads through MiXCR, storing one row per CDR3 protein. This table has about 510,000 distinct CDR3 sequences, approximately 15% appearing once. The sample was blood. These receptors came from a woman in her thirties or forties with Graves' hyperthyroidism.

This clonotype was observed many times. The CDR3 loop is CASSRGQSRITEAFF. Here the CDR3 DNA reads TGTGCCAGCAGTAGGGGACAGTCGAGGATCACTGAAGCTTTCTTT. The V and J genes are TRBV6-1 and TRBJ1-1; 7 nucleotides match TRBD1. Germline values: CDR1 MNHNS, CDR2 SASEGT. Losses at the gene ends were 5 bases for V and 4 bases for J; bases not matched to a gene: 10. The CDR3 is made up of 15 amino acids.

With respect to this clonotype: This may come from a read error, since a much larger clone is one base off. V usage is TRBV27 and J usage is TRBJ1-6, with D uncertain. CDR3 length: 13 residues. In germline, CDR1 is MNHEY, CDR2 SMNVEV (reference sequence). In DNA form, the CDR3 reads TGTGCCGGCAGTTTCCTACAGAATTCACCCCTCCACTTT. Translated: CAGSFLQNSPLHF.

This chain links TRBV6-2 or TRBV6-3 with TRBJ1-5, with TRBD1 as a possible D gene (6 bases). The germline gives CDR1 MNHEY, CDR2 SVGEGT. Trimming took off 4 bases at V and 0 bases at J, with 16 bases between the two ends. There are 17 residues in the CDR3. The CDR3 protein is CASSWGRNLSSNQPQHF. In nucleotides, the CDR3 is TGTGCCAGCAGTTGGGGGCGGAATCTGAGTAGCAATCAGCCCCAGCATTTT.

A few counts support this clonotype. This chain links TRBV7-8 with TRBJ1-2; no reliable D call. The CDR3 extends over 12 amino acids. Trimming pared 5 bases from V and 6 bases from J, leaving 10 bases between. CDR1 is SGHVS, CDR2 FQNEAQ, per germline. The CDR3 loop is CASSPPTNGYTF. Here the CDR3 DNA reads TGTGCCAGCAGCCCGCCGACCAATGGCTACACCTTC.

This clonotype was observed a handful of times. This may stem from a read error, because a much larger clone lies one nucleotide away. The conserved closing phenylalanine or tryptophan is absent in this CDR3, likely reflecting a read error. V is TRBV18 and J is TRBJ1-1; D is ambiguous. The CDR3 is made up of 14 amino acids. Germline values: CDR1 KGHSH, CDR2 LQKENI. V was cut by 2 bases and J by 6 bases, with 13 bases left in between. The CDR3 reads CASSPGSTLPEAFL. CDR3 DNA: TGTGCCAGCTCACCAGGATCCACGCTGCCTGAAGCTTTCCTT.

This chain joins TRBV19 and TRBJ2-2; TRBD2 is a possible D gene (5 bases). The germline gives CDR1 LNHDA, CDR2 SQIVND (reference sequence). The CDR3 loop spans 13 amino acids. Trimming pared 4 bases from V and 6 bases from J, leaving 9 bases between. In DNA form, the CDR3 reads TGTGCCAGTAGTAAGATGAGGGCCGGGGAGCTGTTTTTT. Residues: CASSKMRAGELFF.

This clonotype was recorded at least ten times. The CDR3 coding sequence is TGTGCCAGCAGGAACAGGGGTGGTTCCTATAATTCACCCCTCCACTTT. This encodes CASRNRGGSYNSPLHF. The rearrangement uses TRBV6-1 and TRBJ1-6, with TRBD1 identical over 7 bases. Germline CDR1 reads MNHNS; CDR2 reads SASEGT. The CDR3 has 16 residues. Germline trimming cut 6 bases from V and 1 base from J; bases unmatched to any gene: 6.

This clonotype appeared a few times. V usage is TRBV12-3 or TRBV12-4 and J usage is TRBJ1-3; D gene ambiguous. Trimming left V 6 bases short and J 8 bases short, with 17 bases between. CDR3 length: 14 residues. The CDR3 region is CASSPSQIGYTIYF. The CDR3 DNA sequence: TGTGCCAGCAGCCCCAGCCAAATTGGGTACACCATATATTTT.

J is TRBJ2-1 and V is TRBV29-1; TRBD2 aligns across 8 bases. CDR3 length: 14 amino acids. Germline lookup yields CDR1 SQVTM and CDR2 ANQGSEA. Unmatched junction bases numbered 10, after V lost 7 bases and J lost 5 bases. CDR3: CSAPHPGGDNEQFF. CDR3 DNA: TGCAGCGCCCCTCATCCCGGGGGGGACAATGAGCAGTTCTTC.

The table lists this clonotype with many counts. The chain recombines TRBV30 with TRBJ1-3; D remains unclear. Trimming shortened V by 3 bases and J by 0 bases, and 6 bases separated the two germline ends. Germline lookup yields CDR1 GTSNPN and CDR2 SVGIG (reference sequence). This CDR3 is built from 13 residues. The CDR3 sequence: CAWRVFSGNTIYF. DNA for the CDR3: TGTGCCTGGAGGGTCTTCTCTGGAAACACCATATATTTT.

The chain links TRBV20-1 to TRBJ1-1; 8 nucleotides align to TRBD1. Per the germline V gene, CDR1 is DFQATT and CDR2 is SNEGSKA (reference sequence). J gave up 1 base and V 6 bases, and 4 bases lay outside the gene matches. The CDR3 is 13 amino acids. The CDR3 DNA reads as TGCAGTGCCGCGGGACAGGAGAACACTGAAGCTTTCTTT. Translated, it gives CSAAGQENTEAFF.